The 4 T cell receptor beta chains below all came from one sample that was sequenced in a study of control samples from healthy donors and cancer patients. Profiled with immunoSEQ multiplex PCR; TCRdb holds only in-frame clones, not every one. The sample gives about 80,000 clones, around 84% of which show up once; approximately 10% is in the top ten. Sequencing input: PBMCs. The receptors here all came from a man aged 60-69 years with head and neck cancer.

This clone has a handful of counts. The CDR3 sequence is CASSLVSRDLAQAFF. CDR3 in DNA: TGTGCCAGCAGCTTGGTATCAAGGGACCTAGCTCAAGCTTTCTTT. The V gene is TRBV5-6, the J gene TRBJ1-1; possibly TRBD1 for D (5 bases). There are 15 residues in the CDR3. Germline-derived CDR1 and CDR2 are SGHDT and YYEEEE. Deletions cut 0 bases from V and 9 bases from J, with 18 bases between.

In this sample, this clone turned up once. The CDR3 sequence is CASSRQARYEQYF. DNA for the CDR3: TGTGCCAGCTCACGGCAGGCCCGCTACGAGCAGTACTTC. The rearrangement uses TRBV18 and TRBJ2-7; D is undetermined. CDR3 size: 13 residues. Per the germline V gene, CDR1 is KGHSH and CDR2 is LQKENI. The ends were cut back, 4 bases at V and 3 bases at J, with 10 bases in the middle.

CDR3 DNA sequence: TGTGCCAGCAGCCAAGGAGTGGGTGAGCAGTTCTTC. Encoded protein: CASSQGVGEQFF. The chain is built from TRBV7-7 and TRBJ2-1; D remains unclear. Trimming pared 5 bases from V and 9 bases from J, leaving 11 bases between. This CDR3 contains 12 residues. CDR1 and CDR2 from the germline V gene are SSHAT and FNYEAQ (reference sequence).

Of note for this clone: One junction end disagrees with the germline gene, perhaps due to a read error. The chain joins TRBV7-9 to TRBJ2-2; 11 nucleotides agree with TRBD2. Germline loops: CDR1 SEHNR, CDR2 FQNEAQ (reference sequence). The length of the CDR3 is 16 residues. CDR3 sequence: CASSIAGGPNTGELFF. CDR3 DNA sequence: TGTGCCAGCAGCATAGCGGGAGGGCCAAACACCGGGGAGCTGTTTTTT. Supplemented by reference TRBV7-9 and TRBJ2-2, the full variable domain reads DTGVSQNPRHKITKRGQNVTFRCDPISEHNRLYWYRQTLGQGPEFLTYFQNEAQLEKSRLLSDRFSAERPKGSFSTLEIQRTEQGDSAMYLCASSIAGGPNTGELFFGEGSRLTVL.